These 8 T cell receptor beta chains were all obtained from the same sample, sequenced in a study of blood T cell repertoires in COVID-19. TCRdb's copy holds only in-frame clones and misses some; the assay was immunoSEQ multiplex PCR. The table lists 98,000 or so clones, over 70% of them singletons. Sequenced material: peripheral blood. The receptors here all came from a man in his fifties or sixties with acute or convalescent COVID-19.

The chain combines TRBV19 with TRBJ1-6; D remains unclear. The CDR3 has 15 amino acids. Germline values: CDR1 LNHDA, CDR2 SQIVND (reference sequence). Trimming cost V 6 bases and J 4 bases, with 13 bases left between them. CDR3 DNA sequence: TGTGCCAGTAGGCCCAACAGCCTTTATAATTCACCCCTCCACTTT. Translating it yields CASRPNSLYNSPLHF.

The chain carries TRBV2 and TRBJ1-5; D gene uncertain. Germline V gives CDR1 SNHLY, CDR2 FYNNEI. V was pared by 4 bases and J by 6 bases, with 10 bases between. The CDR3 is 13 amino acids. The chain's CDR3 is CASSVWASQPQHF. In DNA, the CDR3 is TGTGCCAGCAGTGTCTGGGCGAGTCAGCCCCAGCATTTT.

CDR3 sequence (DNA): TGTGCCAGCAGCCAGTCCACAGGGAACTCTGGGGCCAACGTCCTGACTTTC. This translates into CASSQSTGNSGANVLTF. The J gene is TRBJ2-6, the V gene TRBV4-2; D is possibly TRBD1 (6 bases). CDR3 size: 17 residues. Trimming stripped 3 bases from V and 0 bases from J, with 12 bases between. Germline V gene lookup returns CDR1 LGHNA and CDR2 YNFKEQ.

This chain links TRBV28 with TRBJ2-1; 13 bases map to TRBD2. The CDR3 has 14 residues. CDR1 and CDR2 (germline): MDHEN, SYDVKM. Trimming removed 8 bases from V and 8 bases from J; junction bases left unmatched: 6. This CDR3 reads CASGLAGVRDEQFF. The CDR3 nucleotides read TGTGCCAGCGGACTAGCGGGAGTTAGGGATGAGCAGTTCTTC.

This chain links TRBV2 with TRBJ1-6, with D maybe TRBD1 (6 bases). The germline V gene has CDR1 SNHLY and CDR2 FYNNEI. The CDR3 sequence is 13 residues long. The V and J ends lost 3 bases and 7 bases respectively, with 7 bases between them. The CDR3 DNA is TGTGCCAGCAGTGACAGGGGAAATTCACCCCTCCACTTT. Its translation: CASSDRGNSPLHF.

The V call is TRBV30, the J call TRBJ2-1; 7 bases are a match to TRBD1. CDR1 and CDR2 from the germline V gene are GTSNPN and SVGIG (reference sequence). V dropped 8 bases and J dropped 5; count of bases not matched to a gene: 6. The CDR3 loop spans 12 amino acids. The CDR3 protein is CARKTGNNEQFF. CDR3 DNA sequence: TGTGCCCGCAAGACAGGGAACAATGAGCAGTTCTTC.

The J gene is TRBJ2-5, the V gene TRBV28; D is possibly TRBD1 (5 bases). The CDR3 is made up of 13 amino acids. CDR1 is MDHEN, CDR2 SYDVKM, per germline. V lost 3 bases and J 5 bases, leaving 10 bases between the germline ends. The CDR3 sequence is CASSLAGKETQYF. CDR3 nucleotide sequence: TGTGCCAGCAGTTTGGCAGGGAAGGAGACCCAGTACTTC.

The chain couples TRBV10-3 to TRBJ2-7; the match to TRBD2 covers 7 bases. The junction had 8 bases not matched to a gene; V was cut back by 6 bases and J by 3 bases. Germline loops: CDR1 ENHRY, CDR2 SYGVKD. The CDR3 is made up of 14 amino acids. CDR3 in amino acids: CAIRGREGFYEQYF. CDR3 nucleotides: TGTGCCATCAGGGGGAGGGAAGGATTCTACGAGCAGTACTTC.